The following is a T cell receptor beta chain sequence with its context. Its antigen is not identified. Healthy bone marrow donors made up the cohort. In the PCR, 60 Vbeta and 13 Jbeta primers were used. Only in-frame clones appear in the TCRdb table, and some are missing; sequencing was by immunoSEQ multiplex PCR. The sample lists approximately 100,000 clones, 65% to 80% occurring once. This sample is part of a study of cytomegalovirus exposure and HLA in healthy donors. Findings and limits, study-wide: Sequencing probably produced one cluster of sequence variants that were highly shared.

Sequencing was carried out using PBMCs. The sequence was collected from a female donor in good health and CMV-seronegative.

The CDR3 loop is CASSQAGRGILYNEQFF. CDR3 coding DNA: TGCGCCAGCAGCCAAGCCGGCCGGGGGATACTCTACAATGAGCAGTTCTTC. V is TRBV4-3 and J is TRBJ2-1; D may be TRBD2 (6 bases). The CDR3 is 17 residues long. Per germline, CDR1 LGHNA and CDR2 YSLEER. Trimming left V 1 base short and J 3 bases short, with 16 bases between.